This passage covers 13 T cell receptor beta chains from one sample sequenced in a study of T-cell reconstitution after alpha-beta-depleted transplantation in children. During its preparation, the TCRbeta library received unique molecular identifiers. Each CDR3 protein is one row after TCRdb ran MiXCR on the PCR reads. The sample lists about 610,000 distinct CDR3 sequences; 8% to 11% were seen once. This material consisted of PBMCs from the stem cell graft donor, taken from the stem cell graft. Receptors were obtained from a human donor who donated a stem cell graft to a child with acute myeloid leukemia.

In this sample, this clonotype turned up a few times. The chain couples TRBV29-1 to TRBJ1-1; D is perhaps TRBD1 (6 bases). CDR1 is SQVTM and CDR2 is ANQGSEA in the germline V gene. This CDR3 is built from 13 residues. Trimming cost V 6 bases and J 4 bases, with 15 bases left between them. For the CDR3, the DNA is TGCAGCGTCCTCAGAAGGGGGGTCACTGAAGCTTTCTTT. Translated: CSVLRRGVTEAFF.

V is TRBV28 and J is TRBJ2-4, with D perhaps TRBD2 (5 bases). Per germline, CDR1 MDHEN and CDR2 SYDVKM. V lost 4 bases to trimming and J lost 1 base, with 11 bases between them. This CDR3 spans 15 amino acids. CDR3 sequence reads: CASSSVRGAKNIQYF. Written as DNA, the CDR3 is TGTGCCAGCAGTTCTGTCAGAGGGGCCAAAAACATTCAGTACTTC.

This clonotype was observed a few times. The chain has TRBV5-1 and TRBJ1-4, with D tentatively TRBD1 (5 bases). The germline gives CDR1 SGHRS, CDR2 YFSETQ. V was trimmed by 2 bases and J by 6 bases, leaving 8 bases between them. The CDR3 has 13 amino acids. DNA for the CDR3: TGCGCCAGCAGCTTCGGGACGGATGAAAAACTGTTTTTT. Its protein is CASSFGTDEKLFF.

This clonotype was counted between two and nine times. The chain recombines TRBV27 with TRBJ1-1; D gene ambiguous. The CDR3 covers 15 residues. The germline V gene has CDR1 MNHEY and CDR2 SMNVEV (reference sequence). V was shortened by 1 base and J by 1 base, with 10 bases between the two germline ends. CDR3 DNA sequence: TGTGCCAGCAGTTTATTTCGGAATCCGAACACTGAAGCTTTCTTT. Translated, it gives CASSLFRNPNTEAFF.

This sequence joins TRBV19 and TRBJ2-5; D might be TRBD1 or TRBD2, each matching 6 bases. The CDR3 totals 14 residues. Looked up from germline, CDR1 is LNHDA and CDR2 is SQIVND (reference sequence). Trimming pared 9 bases from V and 1 base from J, leaving 15 bases between. CDR3 DNA sequence: TGTGCCAGCAACGGGGGCAGCTTCCAAGAGACCCAGTACTTC. Protein product: CASNGGSFQETQYF. The complete variable domain, with remaining parts taken from reference TRBV19 and TRBJ2-5, reads DGGITQSPKYLFRKEGQNVTLSCEQNLNHDAMYWYRQDPGQGLRLIYYSQIVNDFQKGDIAEGYSVSREKKESFPLTVTSAQKNPTAFYLCASNGGSFQETQYFGPGTRLLVL.

About this clonotype: At one end, the junction sequence differs from germline, possibly due to a read error. The chain links TRBV5-1 to TRBJ2-7, with a weak D call TRBD1 (6 bases). The CDR3 covers 13 residues. Germline V gene lookup returns CDR1 SGHRS and CDR2 YFSETQ. CDR3 sequence: CASSVQGSYERYF. The CDR3 DNA reads TGCGCCAGCAGCGTACAGGGCTCCTACGAGCGGTACTTC.

The chain joins TRBV20-1 to TRBJ2-7, with TRBD2 as a possible D gene (6 bases). Looked up from germline, CDR1 is DFQATT and CDR2 is SNEGSKA (reference sequence). CDR3 length: 15 residues. Trimming cost V 0 bases and J 6 bases, with 18 bases left between them. CDR3 coding DNA: TGCAGTGCTAGAGATCCCCAGGGTCGGGAGAGCGAGCAGTACTTC. The encoded protein is CSARDPQGRESEQYF.

The J gene is TRBJ2-7, the V gene TRBV29-1, with no clear D. The CDR3 contains 13 residues. The V gene lost 4 bases and the J gene lost 2 bases, with 12 bases spanning the gap. From germline, CDR1 is SQVTM and CDR2 ANQGSEA. The CDR3 spells CSVVPRWTYEQYF. The DNA for the CDR3 is TGCAGCGTTGTGCCTAGGTGGACCTACGAGCAGTACTTC.

The V and J genes are TRBV12-3 or TRBV12-4 and TRBJ2-7; D is unresolved. The CDR3 has 15 residues. The DNA for the CDR3 is TGTACCATCAGCGCACCCCACGTGGCCTCCTACGAGCAGTACTTC. This codes for CTISAPHVASYEQYF.

The chain combines TRBV24-1 with TRBJ2-1; either TRBD1 or TRBD2 may supply D (5 bases each). CDR3 length equals 15 residues. Between the trimmed V and J ends, which lost 4 bases and 8 bases, there was a span of 17 bases. Germline V gene data show CDR1 as KGHDR and CDR2 as SFDVKD. The chain's CDR3 is CATSEPGAQGDEQFF. The CDR3 region has the DNA TGTGCCACCAGTGAGCCCGGGGCCCAGGGCGATGAGCAGTTCTTC.

J is TRBJ2-5 and V is TRBV9; no clear D gene. Germline CDR1 SGDLS, CDR2 YYNGEE. Trimming stripped 4 bases from V and 5 bases from J, with 12 bases between. This CDR3 has 13 residues. The CDR3 region has the DNA TGTGCCAGCAGCAGTAGGGAATGGGAGACCCAGTACTTC. Protein sequence: CASSSREWETQYF.

For this clonotype: Relative to the germline gene, one junction end is altered; a read error may explain this. The rearrangement uses TRBV5-1 and TRBJ2-6; either TRBD1 or TRBD2 may supply D (6 bases each). The germline V gene has CDR1 SGHRS and CDR2 YFSETQ. This CDR3 is built from 16 residues. CDR3 residues: CASSPEGRSGASVLTF. DNA of the CDR3: TGCGCCAGCAGCCCCGAGGGGAGGTCGGGGGCCAGCGTCCTGACTTTC.

This clonotype was seen ten or more times. The chain couples TRBV20-1 to TRBJ2-4; a possible D gene is TRBD1 (6 bases). There are 13 residues in the CDR3. V was trimmed by 4 bases and J by 5 bases, leaving 12 bases between them. Per the germline V gene, CDR1 is DFQATT and CDR2 is SNEGSKA (reference sequence). The CDR3 protein is CSATRDTQNIQYF. CDR3 nucleotides: TGCAGTGCTACCAGGGACACACAAAACATTCAGTACTTC.